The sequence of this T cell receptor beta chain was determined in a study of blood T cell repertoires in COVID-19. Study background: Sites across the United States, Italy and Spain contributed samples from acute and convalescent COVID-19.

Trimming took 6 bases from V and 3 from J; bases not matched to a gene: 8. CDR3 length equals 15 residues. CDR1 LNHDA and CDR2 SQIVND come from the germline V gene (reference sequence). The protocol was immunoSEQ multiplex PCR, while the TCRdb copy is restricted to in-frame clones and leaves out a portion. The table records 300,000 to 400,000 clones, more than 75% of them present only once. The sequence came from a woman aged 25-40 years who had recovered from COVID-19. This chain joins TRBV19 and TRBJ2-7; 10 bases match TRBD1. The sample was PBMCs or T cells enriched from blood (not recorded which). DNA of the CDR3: TGTGCCAGTAGCGCATGGGGACAGGGGATCTACGAGCAGTACTTC. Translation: CASSAWGQGIYEQYF.